This TCR beta chain was found in a study of OX40 agonist ivuxolimab in advanced cancers. Study outcomes and limitations: Dosing at 0.1 to 3.0 mg/kg was accompanied by clonal expansion of CD4+ and CD8+ blood T cells by week 6.

Germline V lookup: CDR1 SGHTA, CDR2 FQGNSA. The CDR3 runs 15 residues. Trimming removed 8 bases at V and 0 bases at J, with 14 bases between. Here immunoSEQ multiplex PCR was the method, and the copy in TCRdb shows in-frame clones only, minus some. This table has 80,000 to 100,000 clones, roughly 94% appearing once. Concerning this clone itself: Its antigen is unknown.

J is TRBJ1-5 and V is TRBV7-2, with D hard to call. The source is an adult with an advanced solid tumor such as melanoma, head and neck, liver or kidney cancer. The sequencing here drew on CD4+ or CD8+ T cells sorted from blood, taken in a trial of the OX40 agonist ivuxolimab. The CDR3 reads CASSWATYSNQPQHF. The CDR3 nucleotides are TGTGCCAGCTCCTGGGCGACTTATAGCAATCAGCCCCAGCATTTT.